The entry below describes one TCR beta chain. Its antigen is not identified. The data derive from a study of cytomegalovirus exposure and HLA in healthy donors. Study context: The approximately 120 validation repertoires were produced on the same platform as the 720 or so repertoires of the first cohort. This was reported in a later analysis. General study findings and limits: Whilst most TCR sequences proved rare, a subset of public TCRs occurred across many donors.

J was trimmed by 2 bases and V by 4 bases; bases with no gene match: 4. CDR3 length equals 14 residues. Per the germline V gene, CDR1 is SGHRS and CDR2 is YFSETQ. Profiling relied on immunoSEQ multiplex PCR, and the TCRdb table lists in-frame clones only, not all of them. The sample yields some 150,000 clones, around 90% seen once. This chain joins TRBV5-1 and TRBJ2-3; 7 bases line up with TRBD2. The clonotype comes from a woman younger than 35 in good health and CMV-seropositive. Sequenced: PBMCs. CDR3 protein: CASSNSGATDTQYF. The CDR3 nucleotides are TGCGCCAGCAGCAACAGCGGGGCCACAGATACGCAGTATTTT.